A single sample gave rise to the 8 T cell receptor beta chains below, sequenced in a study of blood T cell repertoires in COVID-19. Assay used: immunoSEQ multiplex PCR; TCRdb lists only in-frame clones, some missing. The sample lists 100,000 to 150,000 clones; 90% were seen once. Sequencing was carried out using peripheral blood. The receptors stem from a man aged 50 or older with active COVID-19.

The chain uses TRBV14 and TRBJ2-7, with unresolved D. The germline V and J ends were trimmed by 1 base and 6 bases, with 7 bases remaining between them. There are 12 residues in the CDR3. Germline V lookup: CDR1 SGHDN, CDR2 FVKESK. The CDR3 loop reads CASSQVPGEQYF. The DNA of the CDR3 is TGTGCCAGCAGCCAAGTTCCGGGCGAGCAGTACTTC.

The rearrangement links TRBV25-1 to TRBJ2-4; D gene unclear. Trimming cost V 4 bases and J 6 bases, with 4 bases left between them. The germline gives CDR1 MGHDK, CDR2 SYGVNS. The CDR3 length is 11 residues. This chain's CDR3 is CASSASNIQYF. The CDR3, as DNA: TGTGCCAGCAGTGCCTCAAACATTCAGTACTTC.

Here the CDR3 DNA reads TGTGCCGGGGGAACCGGGACAGCTATAGAGCGGCAGTTCTTC. It codes for CAGGTGTAIERQFF. The rearrangement links TRBV5-8 to TRBJ2-1, with 7 bases that match TRBD1. V gave up 10 bases and J gave up 12 bases; unmatched junction bases: 19. This CDR3 is 14 amino acids long. Germline CDR1 is SGHTS and CDR2 is YDEGEE.

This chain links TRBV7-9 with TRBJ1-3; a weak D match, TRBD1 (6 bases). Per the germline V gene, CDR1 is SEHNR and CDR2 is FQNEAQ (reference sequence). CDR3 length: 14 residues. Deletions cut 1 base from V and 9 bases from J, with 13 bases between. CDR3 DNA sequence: TGTGCCAGCAGCTTAGAAGGGGGAACTGGCACCATATATTTT. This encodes CASSLEGGTGTIYF.

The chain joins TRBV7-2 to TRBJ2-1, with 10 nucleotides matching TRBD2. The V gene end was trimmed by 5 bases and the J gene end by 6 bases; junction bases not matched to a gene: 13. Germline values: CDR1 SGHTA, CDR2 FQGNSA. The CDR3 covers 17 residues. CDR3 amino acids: CASSPFSVLAGVNEQFF. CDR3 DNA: TGTGCCAGCAGCCCATTTTCAGTGCTAGCGGGAGTCAATGAGCAGTTCTTC.

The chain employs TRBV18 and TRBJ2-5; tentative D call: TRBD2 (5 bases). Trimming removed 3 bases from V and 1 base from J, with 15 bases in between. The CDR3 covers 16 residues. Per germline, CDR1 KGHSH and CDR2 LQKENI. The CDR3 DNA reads TGTGCCAGCTCACCCCCTTCGGGATACCGCCAAGAGACCCAGTACTTC. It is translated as CASSPPSGYRQETQYF.

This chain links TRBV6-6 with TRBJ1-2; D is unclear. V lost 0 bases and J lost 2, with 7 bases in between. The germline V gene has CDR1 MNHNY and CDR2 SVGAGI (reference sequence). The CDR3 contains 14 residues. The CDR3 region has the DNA TGTGCCAGCAGTTACTCGCCGCAGAACTATGGCTACACCTTC. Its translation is CASSYSPQNYGYTF.

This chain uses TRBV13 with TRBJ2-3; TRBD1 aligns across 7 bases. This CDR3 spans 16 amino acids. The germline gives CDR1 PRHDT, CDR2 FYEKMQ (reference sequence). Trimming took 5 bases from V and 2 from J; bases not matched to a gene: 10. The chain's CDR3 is CASSRHGQEITDTQYF. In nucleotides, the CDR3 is TGTGCCAGCAGCCGCCATGGACAGGAGATCACAGATACGCAGTATTTT.